This TCR beta chain is from a study of blood T cell repertoires in COVID-19. Study context: Material from acute and convalescent COVID-19 was sourced from the United States, Italy and Spain.

The CDR3 loop spans 14 amino acids. V was trimmed by 6 bases and J by 0 bases, leaving 11 bases between them. CDR1 and CDR2 from the germline V gene are SQVTM and ANQGSEA. Authors' data handling: Counts of nucleated cells, estimated from reference gene primer amplification, were obtained. Produced via immunoSEQ multiplex PCR; TCRdb's table is partial and in-frame only. V and J calls and clone size are given by that table; D and trimming were obtained from the DNA. This table has more than 250,000 clones, about 90% appearing once. The V and J genes are TRBV29-1 and TRBJ2-2, with D unresolved. This clonotype was sampled from a woman aged 50 to 65 with COVID-19, enrolled during active disease. Sequenced: peripheral blood. The DNA for the CDR3 is TGCAGCGTAAAGACAAAACCGAACACCGGGGAGCTGTTTTTT. This gives the protein CSVKTKPNTGELFF.